This TCR beta chain was identified during a study of blood T cell repertoires in COVID-19. Method: immunoSEQ multiplex PCR; TCRdb's copy keeps in-frame clones and lacks some. The table records about 380,000 clones, approximately 90% of them present only once. V was pared by 6 bases and J by 3 bases, with 12 bases of the junction left unmatched. The CDR3 has 17 amino acids. Germline V gene sequence: CDR1 SGHVS, CDR2 FQNEAQ. The sequenced sample consisted of PBMCs or T cells enriched from blood (not recorded which). The TCR comes from a young woman who had recovered from COVID-19. The V and J genes are TRBV7-8 and TRBJ1-2, with TRBD1 matching 11 bases. The chain's CDR3 is CASRGGQGTGGYYGYTF. The CDR3 DNA is TGTGCCAGCAGAGGCGGACAGGGGACAGGGGGATACTATGGCTACACCTTC.